This T cell receptor (beta chain) was identified in a study of blood T cell repertoires in COVID-19. About the research overall: Researchers got acute and convalescent COVID-19 samples from the United States, Italy and Spain. Nucleic acid was either cDNA or gDNA, and it came from T cells, B-cell-depleted T cells, or PBMCs.

Participant age was about 18 to 89 years, and participants resided in about 25 US areas. Per the study methods: The assay estimated nucleated cells by amplifying reference gene primers. TCRdb keeps only in-frame clones here, not all; method: immunoSEQ multiplex PCR. That table is the source of V, J and clone size, and D and trimming were worked out from the DNA. The sample lists around 180,000 clones; around 80% were seen once. The TCR was taken from a woman between 45 and 65 years old with acute COVID-19. The sequencing sample was made of PBMCs or T cells enriched from blood (not recorded which).

CDR3 protein: CASNGLDYGYTF. In nucleotides, the CDR3 is TGTGCCAGCAATGGGCTGGACTATGGCTACACCTTC. The chain links TRBV6-5 to TRBJ1-2; D is undetermined. Germline-derived CDR1 and CDR2 are MNHEY and SVGAGI. The V gene lost 7 bases and the J gene lost 3 bases, with 9 bases spanning the gap. The CDR3 consists of 12 residues.